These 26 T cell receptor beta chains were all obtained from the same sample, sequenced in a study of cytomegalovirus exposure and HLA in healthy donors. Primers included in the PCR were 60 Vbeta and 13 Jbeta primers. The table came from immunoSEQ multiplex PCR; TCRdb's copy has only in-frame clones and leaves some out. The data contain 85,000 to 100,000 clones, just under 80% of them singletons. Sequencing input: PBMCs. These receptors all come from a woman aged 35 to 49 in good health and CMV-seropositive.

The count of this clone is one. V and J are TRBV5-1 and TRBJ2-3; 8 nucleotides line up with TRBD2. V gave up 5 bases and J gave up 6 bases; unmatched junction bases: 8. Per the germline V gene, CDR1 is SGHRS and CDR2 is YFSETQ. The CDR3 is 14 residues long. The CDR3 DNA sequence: TGCGCCAGCAGATCCAGCGGGAGCGCGGATACGCAGTATTTT. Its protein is CASRSSGSADTQYF.

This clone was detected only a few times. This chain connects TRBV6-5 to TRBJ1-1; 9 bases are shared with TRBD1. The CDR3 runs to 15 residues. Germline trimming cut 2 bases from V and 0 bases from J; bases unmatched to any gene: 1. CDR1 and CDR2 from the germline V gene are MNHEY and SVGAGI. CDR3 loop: CASSYGTGLNTEAFF. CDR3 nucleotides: TGTGCCAGCAGTTACGGGACAGGGCTGAACACTGAAGCTTTCTTT.

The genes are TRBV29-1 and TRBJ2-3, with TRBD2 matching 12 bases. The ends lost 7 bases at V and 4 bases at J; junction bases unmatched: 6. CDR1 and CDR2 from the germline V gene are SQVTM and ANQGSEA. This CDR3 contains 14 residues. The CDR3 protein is CSASGRAGADTQYF. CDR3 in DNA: TGCAGCGCTAGCGGGAGGGCGGGGGCAGATACGCAGTATTTT.

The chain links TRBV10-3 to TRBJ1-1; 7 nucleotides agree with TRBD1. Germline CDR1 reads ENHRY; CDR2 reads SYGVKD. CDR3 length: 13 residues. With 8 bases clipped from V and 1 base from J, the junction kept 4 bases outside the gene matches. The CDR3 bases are TGTGCCATCCGAACAGGGGCGAACACTGAAGCTTTCTTT. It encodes CAIRTGANTEAFF.

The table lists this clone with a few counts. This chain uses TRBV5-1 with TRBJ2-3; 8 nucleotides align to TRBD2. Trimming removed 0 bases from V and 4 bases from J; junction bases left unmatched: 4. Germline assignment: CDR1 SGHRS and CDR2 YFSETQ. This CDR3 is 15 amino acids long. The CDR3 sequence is CASSLVTGGADTQYF. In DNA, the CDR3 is TGCGCCAGCAGCTTGGTGACGGGAGGGGCAGATACGCAGTATTTT.

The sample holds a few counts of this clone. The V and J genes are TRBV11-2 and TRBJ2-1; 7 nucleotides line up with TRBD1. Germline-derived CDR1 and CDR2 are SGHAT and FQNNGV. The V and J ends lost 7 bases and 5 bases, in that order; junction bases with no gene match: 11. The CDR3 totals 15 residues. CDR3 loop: CASNSLTGTHNEQFF. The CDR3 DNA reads TGTGCCAGCAACTCCCTGACAGGGACCCACAATGAGCAGTTCTTC.

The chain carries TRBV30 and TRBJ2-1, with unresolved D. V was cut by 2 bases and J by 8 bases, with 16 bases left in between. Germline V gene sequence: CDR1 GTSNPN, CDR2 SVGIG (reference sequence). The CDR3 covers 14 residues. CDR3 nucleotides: TGTGCCTGGAGTCCCCGGAGCCTGCTCTATGAGCAGTTCTTC. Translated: CAWSPRSLLYEQFF.

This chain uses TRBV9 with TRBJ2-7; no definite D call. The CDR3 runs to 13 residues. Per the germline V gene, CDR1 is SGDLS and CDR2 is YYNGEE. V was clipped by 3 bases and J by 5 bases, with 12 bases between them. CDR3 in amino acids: CASSGPRLDEQYF. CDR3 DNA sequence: TGTGCCAGCAGCGGGCCGCGACTGGACGAGCAGTACTTC.

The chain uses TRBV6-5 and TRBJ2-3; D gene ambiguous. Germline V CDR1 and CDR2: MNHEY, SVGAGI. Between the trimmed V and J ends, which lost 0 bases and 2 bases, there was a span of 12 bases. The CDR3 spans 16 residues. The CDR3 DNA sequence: TGTGCCAGCAGTTACTCGAGATCACTTCCCACAGATACGCAGTATTTT. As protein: CASSYSRSLPTDTQYF.

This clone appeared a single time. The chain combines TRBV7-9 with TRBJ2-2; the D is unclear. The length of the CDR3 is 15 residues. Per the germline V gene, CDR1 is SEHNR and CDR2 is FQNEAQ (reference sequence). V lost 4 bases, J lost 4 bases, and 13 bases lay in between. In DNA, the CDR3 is TGTGCCAGCAGCTCGAGAAGCCCCGGCACCGGGGAGCTGTTTTTT. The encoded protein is CASSSRSPGTGELFF.

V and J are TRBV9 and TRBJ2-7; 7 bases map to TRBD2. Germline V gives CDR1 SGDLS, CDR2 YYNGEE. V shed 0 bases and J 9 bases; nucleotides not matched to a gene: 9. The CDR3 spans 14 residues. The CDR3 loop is CASSVGGGRVPQYF. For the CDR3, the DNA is TGTGCCAGCAGCGTAGGGGGCGGGAGAGTCCCGCAGTACTTC.

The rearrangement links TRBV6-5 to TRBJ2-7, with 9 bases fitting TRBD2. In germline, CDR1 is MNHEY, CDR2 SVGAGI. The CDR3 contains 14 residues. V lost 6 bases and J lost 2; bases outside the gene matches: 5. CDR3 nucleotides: TGTGCCAGCAGCGCAGGACTAGCGCCCTACGAGCAGTACTTC. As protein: CASSAGLAPYEQYF.

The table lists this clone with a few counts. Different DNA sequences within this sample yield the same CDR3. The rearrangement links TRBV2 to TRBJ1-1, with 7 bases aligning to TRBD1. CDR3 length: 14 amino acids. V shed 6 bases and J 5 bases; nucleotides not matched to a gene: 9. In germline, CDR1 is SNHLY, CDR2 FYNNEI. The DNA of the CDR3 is TGTGCCAGCAGCTACAGGGGCTATGGGACTGAAGCTTTCTTT. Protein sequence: CASSYRGYGTEAFF.

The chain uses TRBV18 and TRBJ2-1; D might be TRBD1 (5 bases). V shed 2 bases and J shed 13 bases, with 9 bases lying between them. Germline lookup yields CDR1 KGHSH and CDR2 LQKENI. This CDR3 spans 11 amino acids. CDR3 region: CASSPEQGQFF. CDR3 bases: TGTGCCAGCTCACCAGAGCAGGGCCAGTTCTTC.

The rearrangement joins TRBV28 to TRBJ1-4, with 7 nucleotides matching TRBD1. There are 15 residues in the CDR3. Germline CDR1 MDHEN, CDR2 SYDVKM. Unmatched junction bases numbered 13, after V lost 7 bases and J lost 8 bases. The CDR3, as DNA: TGTGCCAGCATCCAAGGGGGACAGACGGGCGAAAAACTGTTTTTT. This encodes CASIQGGQTGEKLFF.

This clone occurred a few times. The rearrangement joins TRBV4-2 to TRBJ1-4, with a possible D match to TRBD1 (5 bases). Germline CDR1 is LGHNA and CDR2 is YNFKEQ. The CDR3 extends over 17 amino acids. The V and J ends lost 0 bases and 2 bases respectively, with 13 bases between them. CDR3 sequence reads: CASSQDTGGYTNEKLFF. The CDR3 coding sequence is TGTGCCAGCAGCCAAGATACGGGGGGATACACTAATGAAAAACTGTTTTTT.

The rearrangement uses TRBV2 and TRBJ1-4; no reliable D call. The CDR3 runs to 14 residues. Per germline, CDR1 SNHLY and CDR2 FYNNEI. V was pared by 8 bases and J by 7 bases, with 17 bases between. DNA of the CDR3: TGTGCCAGCCACTTTGGGCAGAGTAGTGAAAAACTGTTTTTT. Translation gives CASHFGQSSEKLFF.

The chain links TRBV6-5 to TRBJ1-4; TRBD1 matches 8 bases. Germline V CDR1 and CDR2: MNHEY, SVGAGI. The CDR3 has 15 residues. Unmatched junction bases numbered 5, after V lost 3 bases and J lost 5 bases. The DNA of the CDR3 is TGTGCCAGCAGTTATTCGGCAGGGGGCAATGAAAAACTGTTTTTT. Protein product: CASSYSAGGNEKLFF.

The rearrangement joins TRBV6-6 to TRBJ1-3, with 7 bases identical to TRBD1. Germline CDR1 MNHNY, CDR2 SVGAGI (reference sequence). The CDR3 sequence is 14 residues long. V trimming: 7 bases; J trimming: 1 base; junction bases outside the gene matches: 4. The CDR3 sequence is CASTTTGSGNTIYF. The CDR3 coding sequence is TGTGCCAGCACCACGACAGGGTCTGGAAACACCATATATTTT.

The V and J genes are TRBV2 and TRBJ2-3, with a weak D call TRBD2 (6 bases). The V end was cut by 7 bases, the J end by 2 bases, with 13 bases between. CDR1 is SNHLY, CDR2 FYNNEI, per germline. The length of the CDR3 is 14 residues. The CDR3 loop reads CASTVLANTDTQYF. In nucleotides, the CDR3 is TGTGCCAGCACGGTTCTAGCGAACACAGATACGCAGTATTTT.

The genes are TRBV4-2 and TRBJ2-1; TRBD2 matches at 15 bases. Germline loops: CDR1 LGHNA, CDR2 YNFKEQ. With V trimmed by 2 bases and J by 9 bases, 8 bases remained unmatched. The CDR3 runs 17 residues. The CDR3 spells CASSQYGLAGGRAEQFF. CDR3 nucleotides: TGTGCCAGCAGCCAATACGGACTAGCGGGAGGGAGGGCTGAGCAGTTCTTC.

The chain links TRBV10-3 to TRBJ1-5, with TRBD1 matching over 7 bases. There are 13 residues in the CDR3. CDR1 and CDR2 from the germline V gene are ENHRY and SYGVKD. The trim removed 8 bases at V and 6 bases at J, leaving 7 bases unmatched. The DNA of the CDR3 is TGTGCCATCCGACAGGGAATCTTTCAGCCCCAGCATTTT. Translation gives CAIRQGIFQPQHF.

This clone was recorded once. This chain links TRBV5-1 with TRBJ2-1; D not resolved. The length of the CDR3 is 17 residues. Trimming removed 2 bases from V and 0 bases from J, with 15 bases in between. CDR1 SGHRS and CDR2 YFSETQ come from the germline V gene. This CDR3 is CASSFNNLTSSYNEQFF. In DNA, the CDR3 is TGCGCCAGCAGCTTCAACAACCTCACCAGCTCCTACAATGAGCAGTTCTTC.

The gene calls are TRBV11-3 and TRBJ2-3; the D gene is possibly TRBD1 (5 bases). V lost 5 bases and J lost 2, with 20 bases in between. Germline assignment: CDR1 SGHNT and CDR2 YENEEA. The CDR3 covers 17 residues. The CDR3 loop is CASSPNWTRSDTDTQYF. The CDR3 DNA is TGTGCCAGCAGCCCAAACTGGACAAGGTCTGACACAGATACGCAGTATTTT. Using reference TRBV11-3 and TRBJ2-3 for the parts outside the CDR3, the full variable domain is EAGVVQSPRYKIIEKKQPVAFWCNPISGHNTLYWYLQNLGQGPELLIRYENEEAVDDSQLPKDRFSAERLKGVDSTLKIQPAELGDSAVYLCASSPNWTRSDTDTQYFGPGTRLTVL.

The CDR3 DNA reads TGTGCCAGCAGTTTATTGCAGGGTCACTATGGCTACACCTTC. It is translated as CASSLLQGHYGYTF. The chain combines TRBV27 with TRBJ1-2, with D possibly TRBD1 on 5 matching bases. CDR1 MNHEY and CDR2 SMNVEV come from the germline V gene (reference sequence). Trimming left V 1 base short and J 3 bases short, with 9 bases between. CDR3 length equals 14 residues.

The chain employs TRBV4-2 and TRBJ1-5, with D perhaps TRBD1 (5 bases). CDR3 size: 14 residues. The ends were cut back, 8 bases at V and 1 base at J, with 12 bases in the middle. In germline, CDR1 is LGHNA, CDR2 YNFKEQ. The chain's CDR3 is CASSTEGSNQPQHF. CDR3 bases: TGTGCCAGCTCGACGGAGGGGAGCAATCAGCCCCAGCATTTT.